This is a list of T cell receptor beta chains from one sample in a study of response to subunit inactivated influenza vaccine. TCRdb itself ran the RT-PCR reads through MiXCR, one entry per CDR3 protein. The sample has fewer than 650,000 distinct CDR3 sequences, under 15% seen once. The specimen comprised PBMCs from blood, sampled more than 35 days after vaccination. Source of these receptors: a man between 45 and 60 years old who received an inactivated influenza vaccine. The CDR3 runs from the conserved cysteine through the conserved F or W. The D gene is left open where the match is weak. Only part of the rows carry a size: once, few, many, or a class if the clone is expanded.

clone size	V gene	J gene	CDR3 length	D gene	CDR3 DNA	CDR3 protein
many	TRBV12-3/TRBV12-4	TRBJ2-2	14	.	TGTGCCAGCAGTTCCGGGACCTACACCGGGGAGCTGTTTTTT	CASSSGTYTGELFF
.	TRBV20-1	TRBJ2-1	15	TRBD2	TGCAGTGCTGCAGATACTAGCGGGGGATACAATGAGCAGTTCTTC	CSAADTSGGYNEQFF
.	TRBV28	TRBJ2-1	15	TRBD1	TGTGCCAGCACCGAGAACGGACAGGGCGGTGGTGAGCAGTTCTTC	CASTENGQGGGEQFF
.	TRBV6-1	TRBJ2-7	12	.	TGTGCCAGCAGTGAGAGGGGGTTCGAGCAGTACTTC	CASSERGFEQYF
few	TRBV6-1	TRBJ2-2	15	TRBD2	TGTGCCAGCAGCGGGACTAGCGGGAGAACCGGGGAGCTGTTTTTT	CASSGTSGRTGELFF
once	TRBV12-3/TRBV12-4	TRBJ2-7	12	.	TGTGCCAGCAGTCCATACCTCTACGAGCAGTACTTC	CASSPYLYEQYF
.	TRBV4-2	TRBJ1-1	16	.	TGTGCCAGCAGCCAGAATTCAAGACGGCCAGGGACTGAAGCTTTCTTT	CASSQNSRRPGTEAFF
many	TRBV7-2	TRBJ2-7	15	.	TGTGCCAGCAGCTTAGCGGTACAGGTCTCCTACGAGCAGTACTTC	CASSLAVQVSYEQYF
few	TRBV12-3/TRBV12-4	TRBJ1-1	12	.	TGTGCCAGCAGTTTTCCGGTGACTGAAGCTTTCTTT	CASSFPVTEAFF
many	TRBV29-1	TRBJ2-1	15	.	TGCAGCTCTCGAATTCGGGCCTATTCCTACAATGAGCAGTTCTTC	CSSRIRAYSYNEQFF
.	TRBV25-1	TRBJ1-2	12	.	TGTGCCAGCGGCGAGGGTTCCTATGGCTACACCTTC	CASGEGSYGYTF
.	TRBV5-1	TRBJ2-5	15	TRBD1	TGCGCCAGCAGCTTGGTGACAGGGGGCGAAGAGACCCAGTACTTC	CASSLVTGGEETQYF
many	TRBV4-3	TRBJ1-3	18	.	TGCGCCAGCAGCCAAGAAGGTGCGGGCCTTCTCTCTGGAAACACCATATATTTT	CASSQEGAGLLSGNTIYF
once	TRBV7-9	TRBJ2-1	16	TRBD2	TGTGCCAGCAGTTTCCCGGGGCAGCGGGGGTACAATGAGCAGTTCTTC	CASSFPGQRGYNEQFF
few	TRBV7-2	TRBJ2-1	12	.	TGTGCCAGCAGCGCCATACAGGTTGAGCAGTTCTTC	CASSAIQVEQFF
.	TRBV5-1	TRBJ1-3	17	.	TGCGCCAGCAGCTTGGGCCCGGGGGGCTCCTCTGGAAACACCATATATTTT	CASSLGPGGSSGNTIYF
.	TRBV12-3/TRBV12-4	TRBJ1-3	13	.	TGTGCCAGCAGTTTGCGCCCTGGAAACACCATATATTTT	CASSLRPGNTIYF
.	TRBV20-1	TRBJ2-1	15	.	TGCAGTGCTAGAGAGCCATTAGGAGGTCACAATGAGCAGTTCTTC	CSAREPLGGHNEQFF
.	TRBV6-2/TRBV6-3	TRBJ2-3	15	.	TGTGCCAGCAGTAGTCCGGGGACTGACACAGATACGCAGTATTTT	CASSSPGTDTDTQYF
many	TRBV20-1	TRBJ2-3	15	TRBD2	TGCAGTGAGAGGGGGCTAGCGGGAGGGCTCGATACGCAGTATTTT	CSERGLAGGLDTQYF
.	TRBV7-2	TRBJ2-7	15	TRBD2	TGTGCCAGCAGCATCCGACTAGCGGGAGGGAACGAGCAGTACTTC	CASSIRLAGGNEQYF
.	TRBV12-3/TRBV12-4	TRBJ2-7	9	.	TGTGCCAGCAGGTTAGAAGGGGGATTC	CASRLEGGF
few	TRBV25-1	TRBJ2-5	15	TRBD2	TGTGCCAGCAGTGAATATGGGGGGGGACGGGAGACCCAGTACTTC	CASSEYGGGRETQYF
.	TRBV21-1	TRBJ2-2	16	.	TGTGCCAGCAGCAAGGAAGCGGGAGTGGTCACCGGGGAGCTGTTTTTT	CASSKEAGVVTGELFF
.	TRBV10-3	TRBJ2-3	15	.	TGTGCCATCAGTGCGTCGCGGGGTAGCACAGATACGCAGTATTTT	CAISASRGSTDTQYF